Listed below are T cell receptor beta chains from one sample, sequenced in a study of OX40 agonist ivuxolimab in advanced cancers. Produced via immunoSEQ multiplex PCR; TCRdb's table is partial and in-frame only. The sample consists of about 73,000 clones, about 90% of them appearing once. The input for sequencing was CD4+ or CD8+ T cells sorted from blood, taken in a trial of the OX40 agonist ivuxolimab. These receptor sequences come from an adult with an advanced solid tumor such as melanoma, head and neck, liver or kidney cancer. Both conserved end residues are part of each CDR3. The D gene is left open where the match is weak. Clone size is given for some rows only: seen once, a few or many times, or a class if the clone is expanded.

D gene: TRBD1; J gene: TRBJ1-2; clone size: NA; V gene: TRBV5-1; CDR3 protein: CASRQGDKTNYGYTF
D gene: NA; J gene: TRBJ1-4; clone size: NA; V gene: TRBV12-2; CDR3 protein: CASRPGQGKLFF
D gene: NA; J gene: TRBJ2-2; clone size: NA; V gene: TRBV9; CDR3 protein: CASSAPPTGELFF
D gene: NA; J gene: TRBJ2-3; clone size: NA; V gene: TRBV7-3; CDR3 protein: CASSFLPIRERSTDTQYF
D gene: TRBD2; J gene: TRBJ2-1; clone size: NA; V gene: TRBV9; CDR3 protein: CASSVELAAGGYNEQFF
D gene: TRBD2; J gene: TRBJ2-7; clone size: NA; V gene: TRBV10-3; CDR3 protein: CAIRYSGDHSYEQYF
D gene: TRBD2; J gene: TRBJ2-5; clone size: once; V gene: TRBV4-2; CDR3 protein: CASSLYGGEQETQYF
D gene: NA; J gene: TRBJ2-3; clone size: NA; V gene: TRBV7-6; CDR3 protein: CASSYGGAGTDTQYF
D gene: TRBD2; J gene: TRBJ2-7; clone size: NA; V gene: TRBV6-1; CDR3 protein: CASSPIAGISYEQYF
D gene: NA; J gene: TRBJ2-2; clone size: once; V gene: TRBV11-2; CDR3 protein: CASSLVTGITGELFF
D gene: NA; J gene: TRBJ1-5; clone size: NA; V gene: TRBV15; CDR3 protein: CATSSRATGQPQHF
D gene: TRBD1; J gene: TRBJ1-6; clone size: NA; V gene: TRBV2; CDR3 protein: CASRDRILLQGYNSPLHF
D gene: NA; J gene: TRBJ2-6; clone size: NA; V gene: TRBV7-8; CDR3 protein: CASSWDITLSGANVLTF
D gene: NA; J gene: TRBJ2-7; clone size: NA; V gene: TRBV30; CDR3 protein: CAWSDTGGEQYF
D gene: NA; J gene: TRBJ2-5; clone size: NA; V gene: TRBV13; CDR3 protein: CASRRGGGDRTQYF
D gene: NA; J gene: TRBJ2-1; clone size: NA; V gene: TRBV30; CDR3 protein: CAWRDHGPINEQFF
D gene: NA; J gene: TRBJ2-7; clone size: NA; V gene: TRBV4-2; CDR3 protein: CASSRGKTYEQYF
D gene: TRBD2; J gene: TRBJ2-5; clone size: once; V gene: TRBV28; CDR3 protein: CASSFLTSGRAETQYF
D gene: NA; J gene: TRBJ2-2; clone size: NA; V gene: TRBV30; CDR3 protein: CAWSGNRVAGELFF
D gene: NA; J gene: TRBJ2-1; clone size: few; V gene: TRBV5-1; CDR3 protein: CASSIDPSGANEQFF
D gene: TRBD2; J gene: TRBJ2-2; clone size: NA; V gene: TRBV28; CDR3 protein: CASRFSGGNTGELFF
D gene: NA; J gene: TRBJ2-1; clone size: NA; V gene: TRBV27; CDR3 protein: CASSIPMWQGGWRPSSYNEQFF
D gene: NA; J gene: TRBJ1-1; clone size: NA; V gene: TRBV2; CDR3 protein: CASSVEQMNTEAFF
D gene: TRBD2; J gene: NA; clone size: NA; V gene: TRBV25-1; CDR3 protein: CASSELAGTYEQYF
D gene: TRBD2; J gene: TRBJ2-7; clone size: NA; V gene: TRBV15; CDR3 protein: CATSRDLGRASGVYEQYF
D gene: NA; J gene: TRBJ1-4; clone size: NA; V gene: TRBV5-1; CDR3 protein: CASSLSSFGEKLFF
D gene: TRBD1; J gene: TRBJ1-2; clone size: few; V gene: TRBV18; CDR3 protein: CASSPTGEGGYTF
D gene: NA; J gene: TRBJ2-7; clone size: NA; V gene: TRBV2; CDR3 protein: CASSDRLGDEQYF
D gene: NA; J gene: TRBJ2-5; clone size: NA; V gene: TRBV7-9; CDR3 protein: CAIDTEYQETQYF
D gene: TRBD1; J gene: TRBJ2-1; clone size: few; V gene: TRBV19; CDR3 protein: CASRTLSGTGGYEQFF
D gene: NA; J gene: TRBJ2-3; clone size: NA; V gene: TRBV29-1; CDR3 protein: CSVDLTGGTDTQYF
D gene: NA; J gene: TRBJ2-7; clone size: NA; V gene: TRBV28; CDR3 protein: CASSLGGPLAGATYEQYF
D gene: TRBD2; J gene: TRBJ2-1; clone size: once; V gene: TRBV28; CDR3 protein: CASSSSLVAGNYNEQFF
D gene: NA; J gene: TRBJ1-2; clone size: few; V gene: TRBV4-2; CDR3 protein: CASSQDPRGAQGYGYTF
D gene: NA; J gene: TRBJ1-6; clone size: once; V gene: TRBV30; CDR3 protein: CAWTTAGWNSPLHF
D gene: NA; J gene: TRBJ1-2; clone size: NA; V gene: TRBV5-1; CDR3 protein: CASSLASAQGGYTF
D gene: NA; J gene: TRBJ2-1; clone size: NA; V gene: TRBV19; CDR3 protein: CASKGSSYNEQFF
D gene: NA; J gene: TRBJ1-3; clone size: NA; V gene: TRBV28; CDR3 protein: CASSLSQLGMNTIYF